The source of this TCR beta chain is a study of graft-versus-host responses after intestinal transplantation. Study summary: Anti-thymocyte globulin induction, then tacrolimus and steroids for two to four years, went to all recipients.

Measured with immunoSEQ multiplex PCR; TCRdb has only the in-frame clones, and not every one. Seen here are about 130,000 clones, roughly nine tenths observed once, and the top ten hold over 0.15%. Comment on this clone: Its target is not known.

V lost 0 bases to trimming and J lost 0 bases, with 19 bases between them. The CDR3 is made up of 18 amino acids. The germline gives CDR1 SGHRS, CDR2 YFSETQ. This sequence originates from a human donor who received an intestinal transplant. The sample in question was unstimulated CD4+ T cells sorted from spleen or lymph node cells, obtained before intestinal transplant. The chain recombines TRBV5-1 with TRBJ2-7; D is tentatively TRBD1 or TRBD2 (6 bases each). DNA of the CDR3: TGCGCCAGCAGCTTGGCCATCGGGGGTAGGGGGAGCTCCTACGAGCAGTACTTC. It yields the protein CASSLAIGGRGSSYEQYF.